This TCR beta chain originates from a study of patients and donors after allogeneic stem cell transplantation. TCRdb analysed the RT-PCR reads with MiXCR anew, one entry per CDR3 protein. The repertoire holds hundreds of thousands of distinct CDR3 sequences, with 16% as singletons. Germline V lookup: CDR1 MNHNS, CDR2 SASEGT. The CDR3 runs 14 residues. V was cut by 5 bases and J by 10 bases, with 15 bases left in between. The source material was blood, either unsorted or a sorted T cell fraction (not recorded which). The V call is TRBV6-1, the J call TRBJ1-6; D might be TRBD1 (5 bases). This TCR came from a human donor who was either an allogeneic HSCT recipient or a stem cell or donor lymphocyte infusion donor (not recorded which). It is not recorded whose cells these are; they may come from a transplant donor. The CDR3 here is CASSTGIVLSPLHF. The CDR3 bases are TGTGCCAGCAGTACAGGAATTGTTCTATCACCCCTCCACTTT.